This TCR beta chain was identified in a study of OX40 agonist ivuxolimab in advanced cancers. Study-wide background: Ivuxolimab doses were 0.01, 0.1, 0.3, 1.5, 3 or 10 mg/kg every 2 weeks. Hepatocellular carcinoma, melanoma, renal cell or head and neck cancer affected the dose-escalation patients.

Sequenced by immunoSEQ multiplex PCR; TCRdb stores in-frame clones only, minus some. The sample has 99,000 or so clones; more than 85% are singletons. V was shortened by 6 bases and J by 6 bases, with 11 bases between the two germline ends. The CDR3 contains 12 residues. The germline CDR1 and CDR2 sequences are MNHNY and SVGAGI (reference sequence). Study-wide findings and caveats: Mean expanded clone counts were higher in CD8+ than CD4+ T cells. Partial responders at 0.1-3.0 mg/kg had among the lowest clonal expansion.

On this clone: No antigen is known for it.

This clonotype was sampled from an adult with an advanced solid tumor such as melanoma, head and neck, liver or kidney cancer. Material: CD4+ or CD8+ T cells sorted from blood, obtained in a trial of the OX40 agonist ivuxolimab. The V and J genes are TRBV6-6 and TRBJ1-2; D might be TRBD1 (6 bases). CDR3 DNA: TGTGCCAGCAGCCCACAGGGTAATGGCTACACCTTC. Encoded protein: CASSPQGNGYTF.